This entry features one T cell receptor beta chain sequence. Its antigen remains unknown. The sample is drawn from a study of PD-1 blockade in classical Hodgkin lymphoma. The wider study: Patients were treated with nivolumab at 3 mg/kg, and this was given intravenously every 2 weeks.

The data were produced by immunoSEQ multiplex PCR, yet TCRdb's version contains in-frame clones alone and is incomplete. Counted here are 38,000 or so clones, approximately 87% occurring once; the ten biggest clones make up 8.5% to 10%. Looked up from germline, CDR1 is SEHNR and CDR2 is FQNEAQ (reference sequence). This CDR3 is 14 amino acids long. Trimming at V came to 3 bases and at J to 2 bases, leaving 1 base not matched to a gene. Study-wide results and limits: Repertoire differences have undefined causes, possibly disease activity or prior therapy. Unlike CD8+ TCR diversity, which did not rise significantly by C4D1, CD4+ TCR diversity did. Healthy donors were reported to have higher baseline TCR diversity than newly diagnosed patients.

No patient escaped relapse after autologous stem cell transplantation, and brentuximab vedotin exposure varied. The source is a human donor with classical Hodgkin lymphoma. Sequencing used peripheral blood mononuclear cells (PBMCs), obtained at baseline. The J gene is TRBJ1-2, the V gene TRBV7-9; 9 nucleotides agree with TRBD1. CDR3 sequence: CASSFGQGNYGYTF. As DNA, the CDR3 is TGTGCCAGCAGCTTCGGACAGGGGAACTATGGCTACACCTTC.